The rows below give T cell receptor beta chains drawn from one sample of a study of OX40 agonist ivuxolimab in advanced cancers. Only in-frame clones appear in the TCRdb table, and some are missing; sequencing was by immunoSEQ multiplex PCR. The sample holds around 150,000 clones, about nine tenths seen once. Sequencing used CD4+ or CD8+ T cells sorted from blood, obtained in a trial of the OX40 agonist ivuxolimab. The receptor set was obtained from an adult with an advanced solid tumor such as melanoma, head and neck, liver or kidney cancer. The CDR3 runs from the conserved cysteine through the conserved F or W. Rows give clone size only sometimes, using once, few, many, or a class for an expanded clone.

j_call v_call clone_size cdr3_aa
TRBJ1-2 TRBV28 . CASNDPQGHYGYTF
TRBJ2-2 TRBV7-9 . CASSFFLGDSGINTGELFF
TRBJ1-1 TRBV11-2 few CASSPQGNTEAFF
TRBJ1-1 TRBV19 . CAHLAQENTEAFF
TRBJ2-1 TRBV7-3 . CASSPQQGINEQFF
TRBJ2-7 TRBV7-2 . CASSLGTSGTYEQYF
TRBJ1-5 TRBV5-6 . CASSLDRDQPQHF
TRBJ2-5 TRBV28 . CASGTDIEETQYF
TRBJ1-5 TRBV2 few CASRGTGDNQPQHF
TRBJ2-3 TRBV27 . CASSSTGYYTDTQYF
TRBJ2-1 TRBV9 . CASSGGGPYNEQFF
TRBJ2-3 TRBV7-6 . CASSFQDTQYF
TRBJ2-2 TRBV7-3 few CASSLGTVETGELFF
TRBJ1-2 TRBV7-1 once CASSFGQGRNGYTF
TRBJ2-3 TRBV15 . CATSRGFGEGRADTQYF
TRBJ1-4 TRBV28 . CASRSSGTRYGKLFF
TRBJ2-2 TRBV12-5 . CASGLLTGGTGELFF
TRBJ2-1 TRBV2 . CASSEVADFWTSGRDTYNEQFF
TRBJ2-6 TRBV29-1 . CSVEAGSGANVLTF
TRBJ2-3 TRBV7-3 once CASSAVGGQDTQYF
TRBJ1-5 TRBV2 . CASSTGRGVTSNQPQHF
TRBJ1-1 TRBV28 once CASSTSGTVNTEAFF
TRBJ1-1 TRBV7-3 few CASSLLGRGTEAFF
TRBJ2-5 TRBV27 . CASWTDEETQYF
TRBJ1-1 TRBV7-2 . CASSRGQGEVEAFF
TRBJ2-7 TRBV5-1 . CASSREAAYEQYF
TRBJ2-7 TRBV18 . CASSLQGGYEQYF
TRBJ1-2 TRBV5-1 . CASSLDRDKGGYTF
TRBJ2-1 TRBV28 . CASSLSQGHNEQFF
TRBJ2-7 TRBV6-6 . CASSYSGTGIYEQYF
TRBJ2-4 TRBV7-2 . CASSRLIQTGQENIQYF
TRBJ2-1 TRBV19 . CASSRLGGSLTTYNEQFF
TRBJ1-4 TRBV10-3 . CAISESRDRGTNEKLFF
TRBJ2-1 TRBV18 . CASSPTGLAGGHEQFF
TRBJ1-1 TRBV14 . CASSQDLGPGLNTEAFF
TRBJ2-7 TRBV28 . CASSLGGPSSYEQYF
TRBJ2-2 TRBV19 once CASSIAPQGVLAGELFF
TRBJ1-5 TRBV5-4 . CASSLGSNQPQHF
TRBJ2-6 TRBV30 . CGQPKGAISGANVLTF
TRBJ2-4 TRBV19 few CASSMDSGSDQNIQYF
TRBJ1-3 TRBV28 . CASSLGQQNTIYF
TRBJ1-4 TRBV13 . CASSSSTGTGVRNEKLFF
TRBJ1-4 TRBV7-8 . CASSLGRLNEKLFF
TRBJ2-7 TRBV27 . CASSFLGENYEQYF
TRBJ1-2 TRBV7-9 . CASSTSDYGYTF
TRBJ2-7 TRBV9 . CASSVEGGQYEQYF
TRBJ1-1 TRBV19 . CASSIIRGNTEAFF
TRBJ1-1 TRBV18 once CASSPMTGMNTEAFF
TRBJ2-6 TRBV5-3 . CARSVNSGSYGANVLTF
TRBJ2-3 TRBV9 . CASSARLTGTDTQYF
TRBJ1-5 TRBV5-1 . CASSLTGQSNQPQHF
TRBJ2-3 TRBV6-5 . CASSYSLGIGTDTQYF
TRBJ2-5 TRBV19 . CASAPGGSVGKTQYF
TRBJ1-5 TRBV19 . CASSSGQGIQPQHF